This TCR beta chain was observed in a study of CD8 T cells in Susac syndrome. From blood CD8+ and CD4+ T cells, TCR beta sequences were generated. The controls, all healthy donors, were matched for age and sex. TEMRA cells were enriched by FACS, while CD8+ and CD4+ T cells were obtained through a negative isolation that was performed magnetically. Random hexamers served to reverse transcribe roughly 0.5 to 1 ug RNA. The immunoSEQ assay covered 54 Vbeta and 13 Jbeta segments for CDR3. One entry per CDR3 protein results from TCRdb running MiXCR on the immunoSEQ multiplex PCR reads. The sample has 150,000 to 200,000 distinct CDR3 sequences, roughly 95% seen once; the top ten hold approximately 0.098%. The germline V and J ends were trimmed by 9 bases and 5 bases, with 15 bases remaining between them. Per the germline V gene, CDR1 is SGHTA and CDR2 is FQGNSA. The CDR3 spans 13 residues.

Sequenced sample: CD4+ T cells from PBMCs. The V and J genes are TRBV7-2 and TRBJ2-3; D might be TRBD2 (5 bases). This TCR was sampled from a human donor in good health. In DNA, the CDR3 is TGTGCCAGTGCGGGCCACTTGCAAGATACGCAGTATTTT. Its protein product is CASAGHLQDTQYF.